What follows are 28 T cell receptor beta chains derived from one specimen sequenced in a study of T cell repertoires in cytomegalovirus infection. TCRdb called the reads again in MiXCR, with one record for every CDR3 protein. The sample carries 200,000 to 250,000 distinct CDR3 sequences, 35% to 45% recorded once. Their antigens are not known. The source material was CD8+ T cells from cultured PBMCs, sampled from culture after CMV antigen stimulation. These TCRs come from a human donor in good health (CMV status not recorded). Some clones in this sample may be carry-over from other donors' samples.

V and J are TRBV27 and TRBJ2-7, with 10 bases identical to TRBD1. V lost 5 bases to trimming and J lost 4 bases; unmatched junction nucleotides: 5. The germline CDR1 and CDR2 sequences are MNHEY and SMNVEV (reference sequence). This CDR3 is built from 14 residues. The CDR3 reads CASSLTGGKYEQYF. CDR3 DNA: TGTGCCAGCAGTCTGACAGGGGGCAAGTACGAGCAGTACTTC.

This clonotype was counted a few times. The chain combines TRBV20-1 with TRBJ2-2; D ambiguous. V lost 0 bases, J lost 7 bases, and 6 bases lay in between. Germline V gives CDR1 DFQATT, CDR2 SNEGSKA (reference sequence). CDR3 length: 12 residues. The CDR3 DNA follows: TGCAGTGCTAGAGATCATAACGGGGAGCTGTTTTTT. The encoded protein is CSARDHNGELFF.

The chain couples TRBV28 to TRBJ2-3; 8 bases are shared with TRBD2. The CDR3 runs 15 residues. V lost 2 bases and J lost 5; bases outside the gene matches: 6. Germline V gives CDR1 MDHEN, CDR2 SYDVKM. CDR3 sequence: CASSLSTGGIDTQYF. In DNA, the CDR3 is TGTGCCAGCAGTTTAAGCACGGGAGGGATAGATACGCAGTATTTT.

The genes are TRBV20-1 and TRBJ2-7, with TRBD2 identical over 9 bases. Germline V gives CDR1 DFQATT, CDR2 SNEGSKA (reference sequence). The V and J ends lost 0 bases and 2 bases, in that order; junction bases with no gene match: 11. The CDR3 has 17 amino acids. The CDR3 region has the DNA TGCAGTGCTAGAGATGATTCTGGCGGGGGGGGACCCTACGAGCAGTACTTC. Its protein product is CSARDDSGGGGPYEQYF.

This clonotype was found a few times. The CDR3 here is CASRDTGDSTDTQYF. Here the CDR3 DNA reads TGTGCCAGCAGGGACACAGGGGATAGCACAGATACGCAGTATTTT. The chain links TRBV27 to TRBJ2-3; TRBD1 matches at 7 bases. The CDR3 is 15 residues long. CDR1 is MNHEY, CDR2 SMNVEV, per germline (reference sequence). With 6 bases clipped from V and 0 bases from J, the junction kept 6 bases outside the gene matches.

V usage is TRBV12-3 or TRBV12-4 and J usage is TRBJ1-4, with 7 nucleotides matching TRBD1. CDR3 length: 15 amino acids. V was clipped by 6 bases and J by 5 bases; unmatched bases: 9. The chain's CDR3 is CASSTPDRLNEKLFF. DNA for the CDR3: TGTGCCAGCAGCACCCCGGACAGGCTAAATGAAAAACTGTTTTTT.

The chain couples TRBV6-1 to TRBJ1-2; no clear D gene. There are 14 residues in the CDR3. Germline V CDR1 and CDR2: MNHNS, SASEGT. V was cut by 3 bases and J by 4 bases, with 12 bases left in between. CDR3 loop: CASSDLRIFYGYTF. The DNA for the CDR3 is TGTGCCAGCAGTGACCTACGGATTTTCTATGGCTACACCTTC.

This clonotype was counted only a few times. The rearrangement links TRBV7-9 to TRBJ1-3; 7 bases are shared with TRBD1. V was pared by 3 bases and J by 2 bases, with 4 bases of the junction left unmatched. Germline CDR1 SEHNR, CDR2 FQNEAQ (reference sequence). The CDR3 is 15 amino acids. The CDR3 spells CASSFGTAAGNTIYF. The CDR3, as DNA: TGTGCCAGCAGCTTTGGGACAGCCGCTGGAAACACCATATATTTT. Supplemented by reference TRBV7-9 and TRBJ1-3, the full variable domain reads DTGVSQNPRHKITKRGQNVTFRCDPISEHNRLYWYRQTLGQGPEFLTYFQNEAQLEKSRLLSDRFSAERPKGSFSTLEIQRTEQGDSAMYLCASSFGTAAGNTIYFGEGSWLTVV.

The chain has TRBV12-5 and TRBJ1-5, with D perhaps matching TRBD1 (6 bases). The V end lost 2 bases, the J end lost 7 bases, and 12 bases lay between the germline ends. The germline gives CDR1 LGHNT, CDR2 FRNRAP. This CDR3 has 14 residues. CDR3 nucleotide sequence: TGTGCTAGTGGTTTGTACGGGGGCGACCAGCCCCAGCATTTT. Translation: CASGLYGGDQPQHF.

This chain uses TRBV7-4 with TRBJ1-1; tentatively, D is TRBD1 (6 bases). From germline, CDR1 is SGHVT and CDR2 SQSDAQ. Trimming stripped 6 bases from V and 1 base from J, with 12 bases between. The CDR3 consists of 14 residues. The CDR3 coding sequence is TGTGCCAGCAGGTTGGCAGGGGAGAACACTGAAGCTTTCTTT. Translating gives CASRLAGENTEAFF.

The chain joins TRBV6-4 to TRBJ2-1; a weak D match, TRBD2 (5 bases). CDR3 size: 14 residues. Germline CDR1 reads MRHNA; CDR2 reads SNTAGT. Trimming left V 0 bases short and J 6 bases short, with 9 bases between. The CDR3 loop is CASSDSPGVNEQFF. The DNA for the CDR3 is TGTGCCAGCAGTGACTCCCCCGGGGTCAATGAGCAGTTCTTC.

This clonotype was counted at least ten times. The V gene is TRBV7-9, the J gene TRBJ2-7; either TRBD1 or TRBD2 may fit D (5 bases each). Trimming shortened V by 1 base and J by 4 bases, and 14 bases separated the two germline ends. From germline, CDR1 is SEHNR and CDR2 FQNEAQ (reference sequence). The CDR3 is made up of 15 amino acids. In nucleotides, the CDR3 is TGTGCCAGCAGCTTAGGGTGGGACGGAGATTACGAGCAGTACTTC. It encodes CASSLGWDGDYEQYF.

V is TRBV7-9 and J is TRBJ2-5, with 7 bases fitting TRBD1. The V and J ends lost 8 bases and 1 base, in that order; junction bases with no gene match: 4. Germline CDR1 reads SEHNR; CDR2 reads FQNEAQ (reference sequence). The CDR3 runs 13 residues. The CDR3: CASGDSFQETQYF. The CDR3, as DNA: TGTGCCAGCGGGGACAGTTTCCAAGAGACCCAGTACTTC.

This clonotype occurred a few times. The rearrangement joins TRBV6-2 or TRBV6-3 to TRBJ2-3; D not certain. Trimming took off 7 bases at V and 5 bases at J, with 19 bases between the two ends. Germline V gene sequence: CDR1 MNHEY, CDR2 SVGEGT. The CDR3 loop spans 15 amino acids. The CDR3 sequence: CASTYGPSAIDTQYF. As DNA, the CDR3 is TGTGCCAGCACCTACGGGCCCAGCGCAATAGATACGCAGTATTTT.

In this sample, this clonotype turned up a few times. This chain connects TRBV9 to TRBJ2-7; D might be TRBD1 (5 bases). CDR3 length: 14 residues. Germline V lookup: CDR1 SGDLS, CDR2 YYNGEE. The V gene lost 0 bases and the J gene lost 0 bases, with 7 bases spanning the gap. The CDR3 bases are TGTGCCAGCAGCGTAGCCAGGGACTCCTACGAGCAGTACTTC. This encodes CASSVARDSYEQYF.

The V call is TRBV6-2 or TRBV6-3, the J call TRBJ2-5; no reliable D call. Trimming took 2 bases from V and 2 from J, leaving 9 bases between them. Germline assignment: CDR1 MNHEY and CDR2 SVGEGT. The length of the CDR3 is 14 residues. The CDR3 DNA is TGTGCCAGCAGTTACAGTGCAATACAAGAGACCCAGTACTTC. This codes for CASSYSAIQETQYF.

This clonotype came up a few times. The rearrangement uses TRBV6-1 and TRBJ1-4; D gene ambiguous. The CDR3 loop spans 18 amino acids. Trimming removed 2 bases at V and 5 bases at J, with 21 bases between. Germline lookup yields CDR1 MNHNS and CDR2 SASEGT. CDR3 nucleotide sequence: TGTGCCAGCAGTGAAAACAGAGTTTCATCCCGGCGGAATGAAAAACTGTTTTTT. Protein sequence: CASSENRVSSRRNEKLFF.

This clonotype was counted between two and nine times. The chain links TRBV12-3 or TRBV12-4 to TRBJ1-2; unclear D gene. The CDR3 covers 15 residues. Between the trimmed V and J ends, which lost 2 bases and 1 base, there was a span of 11 bases. DNA of the CDR3: TGTGCCAGCAGTTTATTATGGCAGGATAACTATGGCTACACCTTC. Protein sequence: CASSLLWQDNYGYTF.

The chain joins TRBV7-9 to TRBJ2-1; no reliable D call. CDR1 and CDR2 from the germline V gene are SEHNR and FQNEAQ (reference sequence). Trimming cost V 8 bases and J 4 bases, with 21 bases left between them. The CDR3 sequence is 16 residues long. CDR3 nucleotide sequence: TGTGCCAGCTCCTTGCCTGAGTGGCGCGGATACAATGAGCAGTTCTTC. Protein sequence: CASSLPEWRGYNEQFF.

This chain joins TRBV27 and TRBJ2-5; 7 nucleotides line up with TRBD2. Germline CDR1 MNHEY, CDR2 SMNVEV (reference sequence). V shed 2 bases and J 2 bases; nucleotides not matched to a gene: 5. The CDR3 is 15 residues long. CDR3 nucleotides: TGTGCCAGCAGTTTAGGCGGGGGAGAACAAGAGACCCAGTACTTC. Amino acid sequence: CASSLGGGEQETQYF.

This clonotype was observed a few times. The chain has TRBV7-6 and TRBJ1-1; D remains ambiguous. This CDR3 has 13 amino acids. Looked up from germline, CDR1 is SGHVS and CDR2 is FNYEAQ. The ends were cut back, 0 bases at V and 3 bases at J, with 5 bases in the middle. The DNA for the CDR3 is TGTGCCAGCAGCTTAGCGGTGGACACTGAAGCTTTCTTT. Its protein product is CASSLAVDTEAFF.

The J gene is TRBJ1-1, the V gene TRBV7-3, with D hard to call. Trimming pared 5 bases from V and 1 base from J, leaving 14 bases between. From germline, CDR1 is SGHTA and CDR2 FQGTGA. This CDR3 spans 15 amino acids. The CDR3 DNA reads TGTGCCAGCAGCCTTAACCGGGCTGCGAACACTGAAGCTTTCTTT. Translation gives CASSLNRAANTEAFF.

This sequence joins TRBV7-2 and TRBJ2-7, with 8 nucleotides matching TRBD1. This CDR3 has 15 amino acids. CDR1 and CDR2 (germline): SGHTA, FQGNSA. The junction had 3 bases not matched to a gene; V was cut back by 2 bases and J by 0 bases. The CDR3 region has the DNA TGTGCCAGCAGCTTAATAGACAGGGGCTCCTACGAGCAGTACTTC. Its protein is CASSLIDRGSYEQYF.

The gene calls are TRBV24-1 and TRBJ2-7; TRBD1 aligns across 8 bases. The CDR3 contains 15 residues. Germline lookup yields CDR1 KGHDR and CDR2 SFDVKD. Losses at the gene ends were 4 bases for V and 5 bases for J; bases not matched to a gene: 9. CDR3 in DNA: TGTGCCACCAGTGACCCGGGACAGGCTTTCCACGAGCAGTACTTC. Its translation is CATSDPGQAFHEQYF.

The genes are TRBV7-6 and TRBJ1-5; 7 positions agree with TRBD1. The CDR3 extends over 18 amino acids. Germline CDR1 and CDR2: SGHVS and FNYEAQ. V was pared by 5 bases and J by 2 bases, with 15 bases of the junction left unmatched. The CDR3 nucleotides are TGTGCCAGCAGCCCCGGGACAGAACTTAAAGGGGGCAATCAGCCCCAGCATTTT. Its translation is CASSPGTELKGGNQPQHF.

The chain recombines TRBV5-4 with TRBJ2-5; 8 nucleotides match TRBD1. Per germline, CDR1 SGHNT and CDR2 YYREEE (reference sequence). Trimming removed 4 bases from V and 1 base from J; junction bases left unmatched: 9. The CDR3 has 16 amino acids. The CDR3 region has the DNA TGTGCCAGCAGCCCCGGACAGGGATTCATCCAAGAGACCCAGTACTTC. It codes for CASSPGQGFIQETQYF.

CDR3: CASSDFLGGYGYTF. CDR3 DNA: TGCGCCAGCAGTGACTTTTTGGGCGGCTATGGCTACACCTTC. The chain is built from TRBV10-2 and TRBJ1-2; D ambiguous. CDR1 is WSHSY, CDR2 SAAADI, per germline. This CDR3 has 14 amino acids. The germline V and J ends were trimmed by 3 bases and 4 bases, with 12 bases remaining between them.

The sample holds a few counts of this clonotype. This chain connects TRBV28 to TRBJ1-1, with TRBD1 identical over 7 bases. The CDR3 is made up of 14 amino acids. Germline-derived CDR1 and CDR2 are MDHEN and SYDVKM. Trimming cost V 6 bases and J 1 base; bases outside gene matches: 5. CDR3 DNA sequence: TGTGCCAGCAGCGGGGGACAGTCGAACACTGAAGCTTTCTTT. This sequence encodes CASSGGQSNTEAFF.